This T cell receptor (beta chain) emerged from a study of blood T cell repertoires in COVID-19. This CDR3 has 17 amino acids. The ends lost 1 base at V and 7 bases at J; junction bases unmatched: 12. The V gene's germline CDR1 is LGHNA and CDR2 YNFKEQ. The data were produced by immunoSEQ multiplex PCR, yet TCRdb's version contains in-frame clones alone and is incomplete. In the table there are about 100,000 clones, around four fifths of which are singletons. This chain joins TRBV4-2 and TRBJ2-1; TRBD2 matches at 8 bases. Source material: peripheral blood. The sequence came from a man aged 45-65 years with active or convalescent COVID-19. This CDR3 reads CASSQGSRGLVKNEQFF. CDR3 bases: TGTGCCAGCAGCCAAGGTAGTAGGGGACTAGTGAAGAATGAGCAGTTCTTC.